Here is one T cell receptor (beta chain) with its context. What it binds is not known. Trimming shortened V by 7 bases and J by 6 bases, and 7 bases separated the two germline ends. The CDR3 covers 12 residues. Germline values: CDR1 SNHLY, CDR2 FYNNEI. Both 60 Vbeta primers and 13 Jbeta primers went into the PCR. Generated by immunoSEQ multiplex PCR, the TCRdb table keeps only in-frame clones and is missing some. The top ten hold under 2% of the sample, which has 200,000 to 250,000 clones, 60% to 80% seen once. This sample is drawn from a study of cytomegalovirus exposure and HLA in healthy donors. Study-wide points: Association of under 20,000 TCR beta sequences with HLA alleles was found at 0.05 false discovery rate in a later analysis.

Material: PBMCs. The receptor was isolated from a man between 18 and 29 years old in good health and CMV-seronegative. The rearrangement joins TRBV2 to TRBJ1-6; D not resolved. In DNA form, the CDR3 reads TGTGCCAGCAAGAGGGCTAATTCACCCCTCCACTTT. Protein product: CASKRANSPLHF.